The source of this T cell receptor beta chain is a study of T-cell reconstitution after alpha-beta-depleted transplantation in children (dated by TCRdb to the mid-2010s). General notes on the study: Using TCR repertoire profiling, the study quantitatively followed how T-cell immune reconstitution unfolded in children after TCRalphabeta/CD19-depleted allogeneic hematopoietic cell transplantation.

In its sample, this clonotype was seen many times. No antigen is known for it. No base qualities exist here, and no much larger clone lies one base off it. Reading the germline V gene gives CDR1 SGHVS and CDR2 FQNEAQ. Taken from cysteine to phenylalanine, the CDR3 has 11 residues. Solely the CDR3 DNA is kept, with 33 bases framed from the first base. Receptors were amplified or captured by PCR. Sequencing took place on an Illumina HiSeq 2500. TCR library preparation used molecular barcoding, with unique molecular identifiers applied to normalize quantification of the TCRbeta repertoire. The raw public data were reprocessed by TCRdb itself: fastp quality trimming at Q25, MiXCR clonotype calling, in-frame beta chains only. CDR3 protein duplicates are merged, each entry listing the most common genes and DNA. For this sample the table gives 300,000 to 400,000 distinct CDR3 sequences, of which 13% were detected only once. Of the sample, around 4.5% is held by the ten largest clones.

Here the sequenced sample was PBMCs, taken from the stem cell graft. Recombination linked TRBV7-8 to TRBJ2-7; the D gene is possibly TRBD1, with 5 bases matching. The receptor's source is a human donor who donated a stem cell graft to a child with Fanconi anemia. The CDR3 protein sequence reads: CASHDTGEQYF. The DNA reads TGTGCTAGCCACGACACAGGAGAGCAGTACTTC.